These 26 T cell receptor beta chains share one sample of origin, sequenced in a study of technical replicates of blood from a few donors. Assay used: immunoSEQ multiplex PCR; TCRdb lists only in-frame clones, some missing. The data contain 75,000 to 90,000 clones, 85% to 95% of them singletons. Sequenced material: T cells isolated from PBMCs. The receptors derive from a human donor in good health.

V and J are TRBV5-1 and TRBJ2-3; 12 positions agree with TRBD2. This CDR3 comprises 17 residues. Trimming removed 0 bases from V and 2 bases from J; junction bases left unmatched: 4. Germline CDR1 is SGHRS and CDR2 is YFSETQ. CDR3 in amino acids: CASSLGLAGVTTDTQYF. The CDR3, as DNA: TGCGCCAGCAGCTTGGGACTAGCGGGAGTCACCACAGATACGCAGTATTTT.

The chain carries TRBV25-1 and TRBJ2-1; D is perhaps TRBD2 (5 bases). Germline assignment: CDR1 MGHDK and CDR2 SYGVNS. The CDR3 extends over 12 amino acids. V was trimmed by 4 bases and J by 8 bases, leaving 9 bases between them. The CDR3 sequence is CASSGRGHEQFF. The CDR3 bases are TGTGCCAGCAGTGGTAGAGGGCATGAGCAGTTCTTC.

This clone was counted between two and nine times. The gene calls are TRBV11-2 and TRBJ1-1; D is possibly TRBD1 (5 bases). With 5 bases removed from V and 11 bases from J, the gap between germline ends came to 21 bases. Per the germline V gene, CDR1 is SGHAT and CDR2 is FQNNGV. The CDR3 covers 14 residues. The CDR3, as DNA: TGTGCCAGCAGCCCAAGGACGCCTGTGTCAGGGGCTTTCTTT. The encoded protein is CASSPRTPVSGAFF.

This rearrangement joins TRBV30 to TRBJ1-4; D perhaps matches TRBD1 (5 bases). Germline values: CDR1 GTSNPN, CDR2 SVGIG (reference sequence). The CDR3 totals 15 residues. V lost 2 bases to trimming and J lost 3 bases, with 13 bases between them. The chain's CDR3 is CAWSFPGGSNEKLFF. CDR3 coding DNA: TGTGCCTGGAGTTTCCCGGGGGGATCTAATGAAAAACTGTTTTTT.

This clone occurred once. The chain carries TRBV7-9 and TRBJ1-4; TRBD1 aligns across 8 bases. The CDR3 is 14 amino acids. The V gene's germline CDR1 is SEHNR and CDR2 FQNEAQ (reference sequence). After removal of 5 bases from V and 7 bases from J, the junction contained 6 bases not matched to a gene. DNA for the CDR3: TGTGCCAGCAGCCCCCCGGGACAGGCTGAAAAACTGTTTTTT. Amino acids: CASSPPGQAEKLFF.

The sample holds a few counts of this clone. The chain is built from TRBV30 and TRBJ1-1; TRBD1 is a possible D gene (5 bases). The CDR3 spans 13 residues. The germline V gene encodes CDR1 GTSNPN and CDR2 SVGIG (reference sequence). V lost 4 bases and J lost 10, with 19 bases in between. This CDR3 reads CAWNRDSLQGAFF. The CDR3 DNA reads as TGTGCCTGGAACCGGGACTCCCTCCAGGGAGCTTTCTTT. Together with reference TRBV30 and TRBJ1-1, the CDR3 gives the full variable domain: SQTIHQWPATLVQPVGSPLSLECTVEGTSNPNLYWYRQAAGRGLQLLFYSVGIGQISSEVPQNLSASRPQDRQFILSSKKLLLSDSGFYLCAWNRDSLQGAFFGQGTRLTVV.

The rearrangement uses TRBV7-6 and TRBJ1-1; no clear D gene. Germline CDR1 and CDR2: SGHVS and FNYEAQ. V was pared by 5 bases and J by 7 bases, with 11 bases between. The CDR3 totals 12 residues. This CDR3 reads CASSPREGEAFF. The CDR3 DNA sequence: TGTGCCAGCAGCCCCCGGGAGGGTGAAGCTTTCTTT.

The chain recombines TRBV10-1 with TRBJ2-3; D gene unclear. Trimming removed 4 bases from V and 6 bases from J, with 8 bases in between. CDR1 and CDR2 (germline): WNHNN, SYGVQD (reference sequence). This CDR3 has 12 amino acids. This CDR3 is CASSAGADTQYF. The CDR3 region has the DNA TGCGCCAGCAGTGCGGGTGCGGATACGCAGTATTTT.

V and J are TRBV10-1 and TRBJ2-1; 7 bases agree with TRBD2. The CDR3 is 15 amino acids. Germline V lookup: CDR1 WNHNN, CDR2 SYGVQD (reference sequence). After removal of 4 bases from V and 4 bases from J, the junction contained 7 bases not matched to a gene. The DNA for the CDR3 is TGCGCCAGCAGTGCGGGCGGGAGTGCGTACAATGAGCAGTTCTTC. Its protein is CASSAGGSAYNEQFF.

DNA for the CDR3: TGCGCCAGCAGCCAAGGTTTTGGACAGGAGGAAGCTTTCTTT. Protein: CASSQGFGQEEAFF. J is TRBJ1-1 and V is TRBV4-1; 7 nucleotides line up with TRBD1. The CDR3 has 14 amino acids. The germline CDR1 and CDR2 sequences are MGHRA and YSYEKL. V dropped 1 base and J dropped 8; count of bases not matched to a gene: 7.

The chain couples TRBV5-1 to TRBJ2-7; a possible D gene is TRBD2 (6 bases). Trimming took off 3 bases at V and 6 bases at J, with 13 bases between the two ends. The CDR3 runs to 13 residues. The germline gives CDR1 SGHRS, CDR2 YFSETQ. CDR3: CASSWGDGVEQYF. In nucleotides, the CDR3 is TGCGCCAGCAGCTGGGGGGATGGGGTCGAGCAGTACTTC. Filled out from reference TRBV5-1 and TRBJ2-7, the complete variable domain reads KAGVTQTPRYLIKTRGQQVTLSCSPISGHRSVSWYQQTPGQGLQFLFEYFSETQRNKGNFPGRFSGRQFSNSRSEMNVSTLELGDSALYLCASSWGDGVEQYFGPGTRLTVT.

This rearrangement joins TRBV19 to TRBJ2-7, with unresolved D. The germline V gene has CDR1 LNHDA and CDR2 SQIVND (reference sequence). There are 14 residues in the CDR3. Trimming removed 3 bases at V and 3 bases at J, with 12 bases between. For the CDR3, the DNA is TGTGCCAGTAGTATCCCCGTGATCTACTACGAGCAGTACTTC. Its translation: CASSIPVIYYEQYF.

V is TRBV7-6 and J is TRBJ2-1, with 13 positions matching TRBD2. This CDR3 is built from 21 residues. Germline-derived CDR1 and CDR2 are SGHVS and FNYEAQ. V shed 1 base and J 5 bases; nucleotides not matched to a gene: 17. The chain's CDR3 is CASSLGLTSGRAGWRDNEQFF. CDR3 nucleotides: TGTGCCAGCAGCTTAGGGCTCACTAGCGGGAGGGCCGGATGGAGGGACAATGAGCAGTTCTTC.

This chain connects TRBV9 to TRBJ2-1; 15 positions agree with TRBD2. CDR3 size: 18 residues. CDR1 and CDR2 from the germline V gene are SGDLS and YYNGEE. Unmatched junction bases numbered 16, after V lost 3 bases and J lost 12 bases. CDR3 in DNA: TGTGCCAGCAGCGACGACGGACTAGCGGGGGGGCCTAGGCTAAGGCAGTTCTTC. Its protein product is CASSDDGLAGGPRLRQFF.

The chain is built from TRBV5-5 and TRBJ2-3, with 8 bases lining up with TRBD2. J gave up 2 bases and V 3 bases, and 2 bases lay outside the gene matches. Germline loops: CDR1 SGHKS, CDR2 YYEKEE (reference sequence). The CDR3 totals 14 residues. The CDR3 DNA reads TGTGCCAGCAGCTCGGGACTAGACACAGATACGCAGTATTTT. This codes for CASSSGLDTDTQYF.

The chain recombines TRBV4-2 with TRBJ2-7, with 7 bases lining up with TRBD2. Germline assignment: CDR1 LGHNA and CDR2 YNFKEQ. J lost 4 bases, V lost 0 bases, and 15 bases had no gene match. CDR3 length: 18 amino acids. The CDR3 region is CASSQDLGGSELGYEQYF. The CDR3 DNA follows: TGTGCCAGCAGCCAAGATCTAGGCGGGAGCGAGTTGGGATACGAGCAGTACTTC.

The chain employs TRBV5-1 and TRBJ2-7, with TRBD1 as a possible D gene (6 bases). CDR1 is SGHRS and CDR2 is YFSETQ in the germline V gene. This CDR3 contains 19 residues. Trimming left V 1 base short and J 0 bases short, with 23 bases between. In DNA form, the CDR3 reads TGCGCCAGCAGCTTGACAGGGTTCCCTCTGTCCTCCTTCTCCTACGAGCAGTACTTC. It codes for CASSLTGFPLSSFSYEQYF.

V gene TRBV28 combines with J gene TRBJ2-1; 7 bases map to TRBD2. CDR1 is MDHEN and CDR2 is SYDVKM in the germline V gene. V was clipped by 4 bases and J by 6 bases; unmatched bases: 9. The CDR3 extends over 15 amino acids. In DNA, the CDR3 is TGTGCCAGCAGTTCTAGCGGTCCCTCGGTCAATGAGCAGTTCTTC. Encoded protein: CASSSSGPSVNEQFF. Filled out from reference TRBV28 and TRBJ2-1, the complete variable domain reads DVKVTQSSRYLVKRTGEKVFLECVQDMDHENMFWYRQDPGLGLRLIYFSYDVKMKEKGDIPEGYSVSREKKERFSLILESASTNQTSMYLCASSSSGPSVNEQFFGPGTRLTVL.

This chain uses TRBV28 with TRBJ1-5; 7 bases line up with TRBD1. The V segment lost 4 bases and the J segment 6 bases; nucleotides outside the gene matches: 9. CDR1 and CDR2 (germline): MDHEN, SYDVKM. This CDR3 comprises 15 residues. The CDR3 here is CASSYTGEMGQPQHF. The CDR3 nucleotides are TGTGCCAGCAGTTACACAGGGGAAATGGGTCAGCCCCAGCATTTT.

V and J are TRBV10-1 and TRBJ1-2, with 9 bases that match TRBD1. This CDR3 has 13 amino acids. Germline CDR1 and CDR2: WNHNN and SYGVQD (reference sequence). With V trimmed by 7 bases and J by 8 bases, 8 bases remained unmatched. This CDR3 reads CASTDGTGLGYTF. DNA for the CDR3: TGCGCCAGCACGGACGGGACAGGGCTCGGCTACACCTTC.

The chain uses TRBV29-1 and TRBJ2-7, with TRBD1 identical over 7 bases. Germline assignment: CDR1 SQVTM and CDR2 ANQGSEA. Trimming cost V 7 bases and J 3 bases; bases outside gene matches: 6. The CDR3 contains 12 residues. The CDR3 sequence is CSASGQDYEQYF. For the CDR3, the DNA is TGCAGCGCCTCCGGACAGGACTACGAGCAGTACTTC.

V is TRBV5-1 and J is TRBJ1-5; tentative D call: TRBD1 (6 bases). CDR1 is SGHRS and CDR2 is YFSETQ in the germline V gene. The CDR3 consists of 15 residues. V dropped 0 bases and J dropped 4 bases, with 11 bases sitting between them. The CDR3 coding sequence is TGCGCCAGCAGCTTGGAAGGACAGCAAAATCAGCCCCAGCATTTT. Its protein is CASSLEGQQNQPQHF.

This clone was detected once. This chain connects TRBV10-2 to TRBJ2-7; 7 nucleotides agree with TRBD2. CDR1 and CDR2 (germline): WSHSY, SAAADI. The CDR3 extends over 15 amino acids. After removal of 7 bases from V and 2 bases from J, the junction contained 11 bases not matched to a gene. The CDR3 loop is CASNSPGLITYEQYF. Here the CDR3 DNA reads TGCGCCAGCAATTCGCCGGGACTAATCACCTACGAGCAGTACTTC.

V gene TRBV7-9 combines with J gene TRBJ2-1; the match to TRBD1 covers 10 bases. CDR3 length: 16 amino acids. The germline V gene encodes CDR1 SEHNR and CDR2 FQNEAQ (reference sequence). V lost 6 bases and J lost 5; bases outside the gene matches: 10. The CDR3 DNA sequence: TGTGCCAGCAGTTCCGGATATGGACAGGGGGACAATGAGCAGTTCTTC. It encodes CASSSGYGQGDNEQFF.

CDR3 sequence reads: CASRPPGRGRNFGYEQYF. The CDR3 DNA is TGTGCCAGCAGACCTCCAGGCAGGGGGCGGAATTTTGGGTACGAGCAGTACTTC. The chain is built from TRBV11-2 and TRBJ2-7; 8 bases are a match to TRBD1. Trimming cost V 6 bases and J 4 bases; bases outside gene matches: 20. There are 18 residues in the CDR3. Germline CDR1 and CDR2: SGHAT and FQNNGV.

This clone occurred once. This chain uses TRBV15 with TRBJ2-7; D is unresolved. Trimming stripped 0 bases from V and 3 bases from J, with 6 bases between. The CDR3 loop spans 13 amino acids. Germline loops: CDR1 LNHNV, CDR2 YYDKDF (reference sequence). The CDR3, as DNA: TGTGCCACCAGCAGAGATCACAGCTACGAGCAGTACTTC. Translating it yields CATSRDHSYEQYF.